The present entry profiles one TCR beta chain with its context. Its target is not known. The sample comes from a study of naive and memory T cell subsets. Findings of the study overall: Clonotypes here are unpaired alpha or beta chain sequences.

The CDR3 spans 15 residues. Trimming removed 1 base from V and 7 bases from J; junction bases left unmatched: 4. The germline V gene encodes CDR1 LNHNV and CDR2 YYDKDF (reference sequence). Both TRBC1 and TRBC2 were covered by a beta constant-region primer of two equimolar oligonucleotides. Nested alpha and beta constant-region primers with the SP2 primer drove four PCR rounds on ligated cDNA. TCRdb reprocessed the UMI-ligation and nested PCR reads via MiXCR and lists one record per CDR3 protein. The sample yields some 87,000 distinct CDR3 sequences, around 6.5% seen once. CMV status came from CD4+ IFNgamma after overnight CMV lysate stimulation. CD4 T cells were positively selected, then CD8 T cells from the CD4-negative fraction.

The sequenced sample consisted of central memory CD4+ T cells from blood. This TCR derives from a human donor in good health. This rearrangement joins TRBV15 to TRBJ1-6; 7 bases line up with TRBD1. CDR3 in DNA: TGTGCCACCAGCAGAGTACAGGGGCCCAATTCACCCCTCCACTTT. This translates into CATSRVQGPNSPLHF.